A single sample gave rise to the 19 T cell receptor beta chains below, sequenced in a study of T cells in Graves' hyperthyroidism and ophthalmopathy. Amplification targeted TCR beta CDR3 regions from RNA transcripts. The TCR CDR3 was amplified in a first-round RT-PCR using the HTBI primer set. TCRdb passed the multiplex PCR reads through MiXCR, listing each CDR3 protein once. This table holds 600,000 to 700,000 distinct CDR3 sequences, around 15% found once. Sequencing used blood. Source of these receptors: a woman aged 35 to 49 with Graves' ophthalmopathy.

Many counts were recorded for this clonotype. CDR3 region: CASSYAGQGMNTEAFF. In nucleotides, the CDR3 is TGTGCCAGCAGTTACGCGGGACAGGGGATGAACACTGAAGCTTTCTTT. The chain joins TRBV6-5 to TRBJ1-1, with 10 bases matching TRBD1. Germline V gives CDR1 MNHEY, CDR2 SVGAGI. The CDR3 contains 16 residues. The V segment lost 2 bases and the J segment 0 bases; nucleotides outside the gene matches: 3.

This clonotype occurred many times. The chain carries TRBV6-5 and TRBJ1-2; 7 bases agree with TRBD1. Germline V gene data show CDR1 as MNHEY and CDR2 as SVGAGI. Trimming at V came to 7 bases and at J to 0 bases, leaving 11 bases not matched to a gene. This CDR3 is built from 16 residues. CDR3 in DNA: TGTGCCAGCACCTCCAGGGGGACGCAAGCTAACTATGGCTACACCTTC. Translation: CASTSRGTQANYGYTF.

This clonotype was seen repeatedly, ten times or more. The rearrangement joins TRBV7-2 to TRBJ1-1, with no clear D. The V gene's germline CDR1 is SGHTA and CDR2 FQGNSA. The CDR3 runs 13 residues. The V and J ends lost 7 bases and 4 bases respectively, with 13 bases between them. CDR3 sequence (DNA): TGTGCCAGCACGGAGGGCTTGGGCACTGAAGCTTTCTTT. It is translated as CASTEGLGTEAFF. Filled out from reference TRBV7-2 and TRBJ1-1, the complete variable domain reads GAGVSQSPSNKVTEKGKDVELRCDPISGHTALYWYRQSLGQGLEFLIYFQGNSAPDKSGLPSDRFSAERTGGSVSTLTIQRTQQEDSAVYLCASTEGLGTEAFFGQGTRLTVV.

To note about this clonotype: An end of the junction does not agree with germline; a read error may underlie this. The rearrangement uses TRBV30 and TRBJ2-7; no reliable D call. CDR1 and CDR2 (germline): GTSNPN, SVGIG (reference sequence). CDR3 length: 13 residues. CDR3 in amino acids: CTWNRGLTYEQYF. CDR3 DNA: TGTACCTGGAACAGAGGCTTAACCTACGAGCAGTACTTC.

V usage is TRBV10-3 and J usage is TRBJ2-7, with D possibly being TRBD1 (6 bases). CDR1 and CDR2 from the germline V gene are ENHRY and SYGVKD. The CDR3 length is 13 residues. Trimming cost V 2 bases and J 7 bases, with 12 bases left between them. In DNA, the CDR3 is TGTGCCATCAGTGAGACAGGGTCCTGGGAGCAGTACTTC. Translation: CAISETGSWEQYF.

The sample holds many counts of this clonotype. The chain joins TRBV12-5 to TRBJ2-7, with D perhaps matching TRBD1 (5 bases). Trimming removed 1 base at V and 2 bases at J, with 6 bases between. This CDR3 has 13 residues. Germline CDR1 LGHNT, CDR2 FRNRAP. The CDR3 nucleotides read TGTGCTAGTGGTTTGGGACAGACCTACGAGCAGTACTTC. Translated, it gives CASGLGQTYEQYF.

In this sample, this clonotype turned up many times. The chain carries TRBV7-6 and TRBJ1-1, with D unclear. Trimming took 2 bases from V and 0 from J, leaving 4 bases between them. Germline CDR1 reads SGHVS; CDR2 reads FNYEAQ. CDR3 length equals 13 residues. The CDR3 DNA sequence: TGTGCCAGCAGCTTAAACGTGAACACTGAAGCTTTCTTT. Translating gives CASSLNVNTEAFF.

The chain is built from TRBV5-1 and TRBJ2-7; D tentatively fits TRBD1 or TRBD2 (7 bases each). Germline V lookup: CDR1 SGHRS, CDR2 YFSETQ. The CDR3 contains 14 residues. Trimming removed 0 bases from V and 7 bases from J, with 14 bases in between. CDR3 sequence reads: CASSLEARGGEQYF. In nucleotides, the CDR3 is TGCGCCAGCAGCTTGGAGGCCAGGGGGGGTGAGCAGTACTTC. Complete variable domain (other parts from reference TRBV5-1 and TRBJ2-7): KAGVTQTPRYLIKTRGQQVTLSCSPISGHRSVSWYQQTPGQGLQFLFEYFSETQRNKGNFPGRFSGRQFSNSRSEMNVSTLELGDSALYLCASSLEARGGEQYFGPGTRLTVT.

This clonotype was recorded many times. CDR3 DNA sequence: TGTGCCAGCAAAGGCAATCAGCCCCAGCATTTT. This encodes CASKGNQPQHF. The chain joins TRBV28 to TRBJ1-5; D gene unclear. V lost 7 bases to trimming and J lost 2 bases, with 3 bases between them. From germline, CDR1 is MDHEN and CDR2 SYDVKM. CDR3 size: 11 residues. Full variable domain (outside the CDR3, taken from reference TRBV28 and TRBJ1-5): DVKVTQSSRYLVKRTGEKVFLECVQDMDHENMFWYRQDPGLGLRLIYFSYDVKMKEKGDIPEGYSVSREKKERFSLILESASTNQTSMYLCASKGNQPQHFGDGTRLSIL.

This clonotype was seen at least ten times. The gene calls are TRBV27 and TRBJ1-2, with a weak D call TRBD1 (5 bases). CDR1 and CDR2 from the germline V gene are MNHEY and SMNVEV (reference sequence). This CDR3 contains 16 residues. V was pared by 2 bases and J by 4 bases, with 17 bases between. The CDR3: CASSLKGRGGLYGYTF. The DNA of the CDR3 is TGTGCCAGCAGTTTAAAGGGTCGGGGCGGTCTCTATGGCTACACCTTC.

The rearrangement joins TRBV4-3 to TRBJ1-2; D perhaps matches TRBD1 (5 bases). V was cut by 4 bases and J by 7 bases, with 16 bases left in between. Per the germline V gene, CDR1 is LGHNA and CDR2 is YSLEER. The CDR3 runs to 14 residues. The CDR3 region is CASSLRGGGIGYTF. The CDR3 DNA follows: TGCGCCAGCAGCCTACGCGGGGGGGGGATTGGCTACACCTTC.

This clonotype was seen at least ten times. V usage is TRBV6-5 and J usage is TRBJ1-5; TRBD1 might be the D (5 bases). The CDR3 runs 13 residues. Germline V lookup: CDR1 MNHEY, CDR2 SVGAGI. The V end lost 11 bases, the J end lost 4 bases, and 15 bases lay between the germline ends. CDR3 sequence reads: CAGGQQGNQPQHF. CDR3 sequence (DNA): TGTGCCGGAGGCCAGCAGGGTAATCAGCCCCAGCATTTT.

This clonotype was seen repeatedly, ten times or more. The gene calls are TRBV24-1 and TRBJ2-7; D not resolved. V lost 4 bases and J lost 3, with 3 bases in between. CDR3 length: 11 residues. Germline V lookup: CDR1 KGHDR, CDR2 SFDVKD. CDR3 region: CATSDLYEQYF. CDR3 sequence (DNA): TGTGCCACCAGTGACCTCTACGAGCAGTACTTC.

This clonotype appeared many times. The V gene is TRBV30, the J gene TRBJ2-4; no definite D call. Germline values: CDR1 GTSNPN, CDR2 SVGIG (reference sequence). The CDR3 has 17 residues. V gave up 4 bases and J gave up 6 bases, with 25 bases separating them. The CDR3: CAWKTTGFDVTGNIQYF. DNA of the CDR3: TGTGCCTGGAAAACAACCGGTTTTGACGTCACTGGAAACATTCAGTACTTC.

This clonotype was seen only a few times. In DNA, the CDR3 is TGCAGCGCCTTGGGGGGCGCTTGGAGCACCGGGGAGCTGTTTTTT. It yields the protein CSALGGAWSTGELFF. The chain is built from TRBV29-1 and TRBJ2-2; either TRBD1 or TRBD2 may supply D (6 bases each). The CDR3 sequence is 15 residues long. Germline V gene sequence: CDR1 SQVTM, CDR2 ANQGSEA. V was shortened by 7 bases and J by 4 bases, with 19 bases between the two germline ends.

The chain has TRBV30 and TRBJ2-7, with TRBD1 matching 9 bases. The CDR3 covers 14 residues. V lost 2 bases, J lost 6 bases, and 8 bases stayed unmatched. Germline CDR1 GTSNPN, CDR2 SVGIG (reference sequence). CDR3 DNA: TGTGCCTGGAGTCCAACCGACAGGGGGGGCGAGCAGTACTTC. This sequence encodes CAWSPTDRGGEQYF.

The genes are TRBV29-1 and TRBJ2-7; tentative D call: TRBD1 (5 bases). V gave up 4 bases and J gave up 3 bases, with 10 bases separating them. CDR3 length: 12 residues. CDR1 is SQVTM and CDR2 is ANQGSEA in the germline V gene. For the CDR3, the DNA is TGCAGCGTTGCTGCAGGGCACTACGAGCAGTACTTC. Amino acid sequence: CSVAAGHYEQYF.

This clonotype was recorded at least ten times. The CDR3 loop is CASSSSSAEAFF. The CDR3 nucleotides read TGTGCCAGCTCCAGCAGCAGCGCTGAAGCTTTCTTT. The rearrangement uses TRBV6-2 or TRBV6-3 and TRBJ1-1, with no clear D. The CDR3 has 12 residues. Trimming took off 8 bases at V and 6 bases at J, with 13 bases between the two ends. The germline V gene has CDR1 MNHEY and CDR2 SVGEGT.

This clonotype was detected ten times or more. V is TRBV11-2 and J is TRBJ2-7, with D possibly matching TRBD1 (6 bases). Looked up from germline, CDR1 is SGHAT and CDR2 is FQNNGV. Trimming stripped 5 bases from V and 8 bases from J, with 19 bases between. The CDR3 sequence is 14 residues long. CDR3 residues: CASSPGQYHLKQYF. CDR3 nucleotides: TGTGCCAGCAGCCCTGGACAGTACCATTTAAAGCAGTACTTC.